A single sample is the source of the 22 T cell receptor beta chains below, sequenced in a study of blood T cell repertoires in COVID-19. This table comes from immunoSEQ multiplex PCR, and its TCRdb copy is limited to in-frame clones, with some not included. Of over 11,000 clones listed, about 91% are singletons. Sequencing was carried out using peripheral blood. The receptor set was obtained from a human donor in a cohort sampled during active COVID-19.

This chain connects TRBV7-2 to TRBJ2-3; a weak D match, TRBD2 (5 bases). The CDR3 sequence is 15 residues long. In germline, CDR1 is SGHTA, CDR2 FQGNSA. Trimming removed 3 bases at V and 1 base at J, with 11 bases between. This chain's CDR3 is CASSLAGAGTDTQYF. Written as DNA, the CDR3 is TGTGCCAGCAGCTTGGCCGGAGCGGGCACAGATACGCAGTATTTT.

The chain links TRBV6-1 to TRBJ2-4; D unresolved. The CDR3 runs to 15 residues. Germline V gene lookup returns CDR1 MNHNS and CDR2 SASEGT. Trimming took off 3 bases at V and 1 base at J, with 10 bases between the two ends. CDR3 bases: TGTGCCAGCAGTGATTGGCATTCGGCCAAAAACATTCAGTACTTC. Its translation is CASSDWHSAKNIQYF.

The V and J genes are TRBV9 and TRBJ1-1; D is undetermined. Trimming stripped 4 bases from V and 2 bases from J, with 9 bases between. The germline V gene has CDR1 SGDLS and CDR2 YYNGEE. CDR3 length: 13 residues. The CDR3 spells CASSPRQNTEAFF. In nucleotides, the CDR3 is TGTGCCAGCAGCCCCCGACAAAACACTGAAGCTTTCTTT.

This chain joins TRBV5-1 and TRBJ2-6; weak D call: TRBD1 (6 bases). The CDR3 has 15 amino acids. V lost 4 bases, J lost 2 bases, and 10 bases lay in between. The germline CDR1 and CDR2 sequences are SGHRS and YFSETQ. This CDR3 reads CASSDGTPGANVLTF. CDR3 DNA sequence: TGCGCCAGCAGCGACGGGACACCTGGGGCCAACGTCCTGACTTTC.

The chain links TRBV28 to TRBJ2-3; possible D gene TRBD2, 6 bases. The CDR3 consists of 16 residues. Trimming pared 7 bases from V and 0 bases from J, leaving 17 bases between. Germline V gene data show CDR1 as MDHEN and CDR2 as SYDVKM. The CDR3 reads CASKDSLARSTDTQYF. CDR3 DNA sequence: TGTGCCAGCAAGGACTCCCTAGCGCGGAGCACAGATACGCAGTATTTT.

The chain employs TRBV5-6 and TRBJ2-4; 9 bases agree with TRBD1. This CDR3 has 15 amino acids. CDR1 SGHDT and CDR2 YYEEEE come from the germline V gene. V lost 4 bases to trimming and J lost 8 bases; unmatched junction nucleotides: 10. The CDR3: CASSLRRDRVHIQYF. The CDR3 region has the DNA TGTGCCAGCAGCCTCAGGCGGGACAGGGTACACATTCAGTACTTC.

This clone is a singleton in its sample. This sequence joins TRBV10-1 and TRBJ1-1, with 7 positions matching TRBD1. Losses at the gene ends were 2 bases for V and 11 bases for J; bases not matched to a gene: 11. The V gene's germline CDR1 is WNHNN and CDR2 SYGVQD (reference sequence). This CDR3 spans 14 amino acids. CDR3 sequence: CASSEDARAGGAFF. As DNA, the CDR3 is TGCGCCAGCAGTGAGGACGCAAGGGCAGGGGGGGCTTTCTTT.

This clone was recorded only once. This chain uses TRBV10-2 with TRBJ2-5, with D unresolved. V dropped 4 bases and J dropped 5 bases, with 8 bases sitting between them. Germline V lookup: CDR1 WSHSY, CDR2 SAAADI. The CDR3 sequence is 12 residues long. The CDR3 coding sequence is TGCGCCAGCAGTGTAGTGGGCGAGACCCAGTACTTC. Translated, it gives CASSVVGETQYF.

This clone was picked up one time. V gene TRBV12-5 combines with J gene TRBJ1-5, with 9 positions matching TRBD1. Germline assignment: CDR1 LGHNT and CDR2 FRNRAP. The J segment lost 2 bases and the V segment lost 2 bases, leaving 7 bases of the junction unmatched. The CDR3 spans 17 residues. CDR3 in amino acids: CASGLYTGGLGNQPQHF. Written as DNA, the CDR3 is TGTGCTAGTGGTTTGTATACAGGGGGCTTGGGCAATCAGCCCCAGCATTTT.

The chain carries TRBV12-3 or TRBV12-4 and TRBJ2-2; D gene uncertain. This CDR3 region has 11 residues. Trimming took 3 bases from V and 8 from J, leaving 4 bases between them. For the CDR3, the DNA is TGTGCCAGCAGTTTGCGTGGGGAGCTGTTTTTT. Its protein is CASSLRGELFF.

This clone occurred once. The chain employs TRBV6-2 or TRBV6-3 and TRBJ2-7; the match to TRBD2 covers 9 bases. This CDR3 comprises 16 residues. The junction had 12 bases not matched to a gene; V was cut back by 5 bases and J by 4 bases. CDR1 and CDR2 from the germline V gene are MNHEY and SVGEGT. DNA of the CDR3: TGTGCCAGCAGTGTACGAGCGGGAGGAGCTTTTTACGAGCAGTACTTC. Protein sequence: CASSVRAGGAFYEQYF.

The CDR3 DNA follows: TGTGCCAGCAGGGGACAGGGACGGGGGTATGGCTACACCTTC. Protein: CASRGQGRGYGYTF. The rearrangement joins TRBV6-5 to TRBJ1-2; 9 positions agree with TRBD1. Germline lookup yields CDR1 MNHEY and CDR2 SVGAGI. CDR3 length: 14 residues. V shed 6 bases and J 5 bases; nucleotides not matched to a gene: 7.

The chain has TRBV4-1 and TRBJ2-7; no definite D call. V was cut by 0 bases and J by 3 bases, with 21 bases left in between. This CDR3 has 18 residues. CDR1 and CDR2 from the germline V gene are MGHRA and YSYEKL. CDR3 sequence: CASSQDFLNLEEVYEQYF. The CDR3 nucleotides read TGCGCCAGCAGCCAAGATTTCCTTAACCTAGAAGAGGTCTACGAGCAGTACTTC.

The chain uses TRBV4-2 and TRBJ2-3, with TRBD2 matching over 9 bases. Germline V lookup: CDR1 LGHNA, CDR2 YNFKEQ. V lost 4 bases and J lost 1; bases outside the gene matches: 9. This CDR3 contains 17 residues. The CDR3 sequence: CASSLTAGGVGTDTQYF. For the CDR3, the DNA is TGTGCCAGCAGCCTCACCGCGGGGGGGGTTGGCACAGATACGCAGTATTTT.

This clone was detected once. The gene calls are TRBV6-6 and TRBJ2-2; the match to TRBD2 covers 7 bases. CDR1 is MNHNY, CDR2 SVGAGI, per germline (reference sequence). This CDR3 contains 13 residues. The V segment lost 4 bases and the J segment 10 bases; nucleotides outside the gene matches: 6. CDR3 bases: TGTGCCAGCAGTTTAGCGGGCCCCTCGGAGCTGTTTTTT. Its protein is CASSLAGPSELFF.

This chain links TRBV24-1 with TRBJ2-1; maybe TRBD2 (6 bases). The V gene's germline CDR1 is KGHDR and CDR2 SFDVKD. V was trimmed by 5 bases and J by 10 bases, leaving 14 bases between them. The length of the CDR3 is 13 residues. The CDR3 protein is CATSVSRAGEQFF. As DNA, the CDR3 is TGTGCCACCAGTGTATCAAGAGCGGGCGAGCAGTTCTTC.

Written as DNA, the CDR3 is TGTGCCAGCAGTGATGTGACAGGCCGGAACACTGAAGCTTTCTTT. It yields the protein CASSDVTGRNTEAFF. The V gene is TRBV6-1, the J gene TRBJ1-1, with D perhaps matching TRBD1 (6 bases). V lost 3 bases and J 1 base, leaving 12 bases between the germline ends. CDR3 length: 15 residues. Germline lookup yields CDR1 MNHNS and CDR2 SASEGT.

This clone appeared a few times. This sequence joins TRBV9 and TRBJ1-2; D not certain. From germline, CDR1 is SGDLS and CDR2 YYNGEE. This CDR3 is built from 17 residues. Trimming removed 3 bases from V and 5 bases from J, with 23 bases in between. The CDR3 reads CASSASPREGGMYGYTF. In DNA form, the CDR3 reads TGTGCCAGCAGCGCCTCCCCCCGGGAGGGAGGGATGTATGGCTACACCTTC. Full variable domain (rest looked up from reference TRBV9 and TRBJ1-2): DSGVTQTPKHLITATGQRVTLRCSPRSGDLSVYWYQQSLDQGLQFLIQYYNGEERAKGNILERFSAQQFPDLHSELNLSSLELGDSALYFCASSASPREGGMYGYTFGSGTRLTVV.

The chain employs TRBV5-1 and TRBJ2-3; 11 nucleotides align to TRBD2. From germline, CDR1 is SGHRS and CDR2 YFSETQ. The ends lost 4 bases at V and 0 bases at J; junction bases unmatched: 4. CDR3 length: 16 residues. The CDR3 bases are TGCGCCAGCAGCGCCGGACTAGCGGGTAGCACAGATACGCAGTATTTT. It encodes CASSAGLAGSTDTQYF.

The rearrangement links TRBV4-2 to TRBJ2-2; D possibly corresponds to TRBD1 (6 bases). The CDR3 is made up of 18 amino acids. Trimming shortened V by 0 bases and J by 3 bases, and 17 bases separated the two germline ends. Looked up from germline, CDR1 is LGHNA and CDR2 is YNFKEQ. The CDR3 nucleotides are TGTGCCAGCAGCCAAGAGGGGCCAGGGGCTTTGGACACCGGGGAGCTGTTTTTT. Its translation: CASSQEGPGALDTGELFF.

V gene TRBV7-9 combines with J gene TRBJ1-2; 7 bases match TRBD1. The CDR3 is made up of 14 amino acids. CDR1 and CDR2 (germline): SEHNR, FQNEAQ (reference sequence). V lost 5 bases and J lost 0; bases outside the gene matches: 3. The CDR3 loop is CASSPGQANYGYTF. The CDR3 nucleotides read TGTGCCAGCAGCCCCGGACAGGCTAACTATGGCTACACCTTC.

The chain employs TRBV6-4 and TRBJ2-7; 8 bases match TRBD1. This CDR3 is built from 14 residues. CDR1 is MRHNA and CDR2 is SNTAGT in the germline V gene. With V trimmed by 7 bases and J by 6 bases, 11 bases remained unmatched. The CDR3 DNA reads as TGTGCCAGCATAAGACGAGACAGGGGTGGCGAGCAGTACTTC. It yields the protein CASIRRDRGGEQYF.